This T cell receptor beta chain was recovered during a study of T cell responses to AZD1222 COVID-19 vaccine. Concerning this clone: What it binds is not known.

Study observations and caveats: Nearly half of spike-specific TCRs reportedly target variant regions that are unmutated in the B.1.351 and B.1.1.7 variants. Donor demographics were predominantly white British with a female majority; clonal diversity may be underestimated. Breadth and depth of Spike-specific TCRs rose after two AZD1222 doses.

The protocol was immunoSEQ multiplex PCR, while the TCRdb copy is restricted to in-frame clones and leaves out a portion. Of about 180,000 clones listed, about 90% were seen once; the top ten hold 11%. This CDR3 comprises 15 residues. From germline, CDR1 is MNHEY and CDR2 SVGAGI. The V gene end was trimmed by 8 bases and the J gene end by 0 bases; junction bases not matched to a gene: 9. The chain has TRBV6-5 and TRBJ1-2, with 7 bases aligning to TRBD1. The sequence came from an adult who received the AZD1222 COVID-19 vaccine. The sequencing here drew on peripheral blood, taken 28 days after the second AZD1222 dose. CDR3 sequence: CASWQGGRSNYGYTF. The CDR3, as DNA: TGTGCCAGCTGGCAGGGGGGCCGCTCTAACTATGGCTACACCTTC.